A single sample is the source of the 14 T cell receptor beta chains below, sequenced in a study of T cell repertoires in cytomegalovirus infection. TCRdb independently ran MiXCR on the reads; one entry per CDR3 protein. The sample lists approximately 180,000 distinct CDR3 sequences, roughly 20% seen once, with less than 3% in the top ten. Sequencing input: PBMCs. These receptors all come from a human donor in good health (CMV status not recorded). Some clones in this sample may be carry-over from other donors' samples.

V gene TRBV28 combines with J gene TRBJ1-2; D ambiguous. Germline assignment: CDR1 MDHEN and CDR2 SYDVKM. The CDR3 length is 13 residues. The V end lost 7 bases, the J end lost 7 bases, and 16 bases lay between the germline ends. CDR3 residues: CASTADELSGYTF. The CDR3 nucleotides read TGTGCCAGCACCGCGGACGAACTATCTGGCTACACCTTC.

This chain uses TRBV28 with TRBJ1-5; 12 nucleotides agree with TRBD1. The CDR3 is 17 amino acids. Germline V CDR1 and CDR2: MDHEN, SYDVKM. The J segment lost 7 bases and the V segment lost 3 bases, leaving 10 bases of the junction unmatched. The CDR3 coding sequence is TGTGCCAGCAGTTTGGCTCCCGGGACAGGGGGCGGACAGCCCCAGCATTTT. It specifies CASSLAPGTGGGQPQHF.

The chain couples TRBV27 to TRBJ2-1; 9 positions match TRBD2. Per germline, CDR1 MNHEY and CDR2 SMNVEV (reference sequence). The CDR3 is made up of 15 amino acids. With 3 bases clipped from V and 9 bases from J, the junction kept 9 bases outside the gene matches. DNA for the CDR3: TGTGCCAGCAGTTTGACTAGCGGCAGCGGGGGTGAGCAGTTCTTC. Encoded protein: CASSLTSGSGGEQFF.

The chain combines TRBV7-6 with TRBJ1-6; D is uncertain. This CDR3 is 16 amino acids long. V was trimmed by 1 base and J by 6 bases, leaving 13 bases between them. Germline CDR1 SGHVS, CDR2 FNYEAQ. CDR3: CASSLGAGFGNSPLHF. CDR3 DNA: TGTGCCAGCAGCTTAGGTGCCGGGTTTGGTAATTCACCCCTCCACTTT.

This clonotype has more than one count but fewer than ten. The junction departs from the called germline gene at one end, perhaps through a read error. The rearrangement joins TRBV5-3 to TRBJ1-1; TRBD1 matches 7 bases. TRBV5-3 is an ORF; its function is uncertain. CDR3 length: 14 residues. The CDR3 DNA reads TGTGCCAGCAGCTGGGGGGACAGTAACACTGAAGCTTTCTTT. Translation gives CASSWGDSNTEAFF.

The rearrangement links TRBV28 to TRBJ2-7, with unresolved D. The CDR3 length is 12 residues. Trimming pared 10 bases from V and 6 bases from J, leaving 16 bases between. Germline assignment: CDR1 MDHEN and CDR2 SYDVKM. CDR3 bases: TGTGCCACCCAAAGGGCGTTCTCCGAGCAGTACTTC. Residues: CATQRAFSEQYF.

This clonotype was seen ten or more times. The chain combines TRBV20-1 with TRBJ2-7; the D gene could be TRBD1 or TRBD2 (5 bases each). The V and J ends lost 6 bases and 3 bases respectively, with 12 bases between them. Per the germline V gene, CDR1 is DFQATT and CDR2 is SNEGSKA (reference sequence). The CDR3 runs 12 residues. The CDR3 bases are TGCAGTGCCACCGGGACCAACTACGAGCAGTACTTC. It translates to CSATGTNYEQYF.

The DNA for the CDR3 is TGTGCCAGCAGCCACCTTTTGCGGGACAGGGGGAGTACTGAAGCTTTCTTT. Protein product: CASSHLLRDRGSTEAFF. The chain is built from TRBV4-2 and TRBJ1-1; 11 nucleotides agree with TRBD1. The germline V gene encodes CDR1 LGHNA and CDR2 YNFKEQ. This CDR3 region has 17 residues. The J segment lost 5 bases and the V segment lost 3 bases, leaving 11 bases of the junction unmatched.

This clonotype occurred many times. The V and J genes are TRBV7-2 and TRBJ1-5, with D unclear. Trimming removed 5 bases at V and 3 bases at J, with 5 bases between. Germline V lookup: CDR1 SGHTA, CDR2 FQGNSA. The CDR3 spans 12 residues. The CDR3 is CASSQPNQPQHF. DNA of the CDR3: TGTGCCAGCAGCCAGCCCAATCAGCCCCAGCATTTT.

This clonotype was seen a few times. The rearrangement uses TRBV10-3 and TRBJ2-1, with 11 bases fitting TRBD2. Unmatched junction bases numbered 10, after V lost 4 bases and J lost 8 bases. The CDR3 extends over 16 amino acids. Germline lookup yields CDR1 ENHRY and CDR2 SYGVKD. For the CDR3, the DNA is TGTGCCATCAGTGCGACATCTAGCGGGAGGTGGGATGAGCAGTTCTTC. Its protein product is CAISATSSGRWDEQFF.

The chain has TRBV19 and TRBJ1-5, with D possibly TRBD1 on 5 matching bases. The V gene's germline CDR1 is LNHDA and CDR2 SQIVND (reference sequence). There are 15 residues in the CDR3. Between the trimmed V and J ends, which lost 3 bases and 2 bases, there was a span of 11 bases. The CDR3 bases are TGTGCCAGTAGTATCTTGCAGGGTGGCAATCAGCCCCAGCATTTT. Translated, it gives CASSILQGGNQPQHF. Combining the CDR3 with reference TRBV19 and TRBJ1-5 gives the whole variable domain DGGITQSPKYLFRKEGQNVTLSCEQNLNHDAMYWYRQDPGQGLRLIYYSQIVNDFQKGDIAEGYSVSREKKESFPLTVTSAQKNPTAFYLCASSILQGGNQPQHFGDGTRLSIL.

With regard to this clonotype: Given a much more abundant clone one base away, this may be a read error. The CDR3 nucleotides read TGTGCCAGCAGTTTGGCCATCGGGGGCTCCTACAATGAGCAGTTCTTC. It codes for CASSLAIGGSYNEQFF. V gene TRBV27 combines with J gene TRBJ2-1; a possible D gene is TRBD2 (6 bases). This CDR3 region has 16 residues. V was shortened by 3 bases and J by 0 bases, with 12 bases between the two germline ends. Germline CDR1 and CDR2: MNHEY and SMNVEV (reference sequence).

This clonotype was found a few times. The chain couples TRBV5-5 to TRBJ2-5; 8 bases agree with TRBD1. The germline V gene has CDR1 SGHKS and CDR2 YYEKEE (reference sequence). V gave up 2 bases and J gave up 5 bases; unmatched junction bases: 5. CDR3 size: 14 residues. The CDR3 DNA is TGTGCCAGCAGCTTCCCAGGGGGCCGGGAGACCCAGTACTTC. This translates into CASSFPGGRETQYF.

The genes are TRBV7-2 and TRBJ1-2, with a tentative D call TRBD1 (5 bases). Between the trimmed V and J ends, which lost 1 base and 5 bases, there was a span of 8 bases. Germline V gene data show CDR1 as SGHTA and CDR2 as FQGNSA. The CDR3 spans 13 residues. The CDR3: CASSLDGAYGYTF. CDR3 in DNA: TGTGCCAGCAGCTTAGACGGGGCTTATGGCTACACCTTC. Drawing the rest from reference TRBV7-2 and TRBJ1-2, the complete variable domain is GAGVSQSPSNKVTEKGKDVELRCDPISGHTALYWYRQSLGQGLEFLIYFQGNSAPDKSGLPSDRFSAERTGGSVSTLTIQRTQQEDSAVYLCASSLDGAYGYTFGSGTRLTVV.